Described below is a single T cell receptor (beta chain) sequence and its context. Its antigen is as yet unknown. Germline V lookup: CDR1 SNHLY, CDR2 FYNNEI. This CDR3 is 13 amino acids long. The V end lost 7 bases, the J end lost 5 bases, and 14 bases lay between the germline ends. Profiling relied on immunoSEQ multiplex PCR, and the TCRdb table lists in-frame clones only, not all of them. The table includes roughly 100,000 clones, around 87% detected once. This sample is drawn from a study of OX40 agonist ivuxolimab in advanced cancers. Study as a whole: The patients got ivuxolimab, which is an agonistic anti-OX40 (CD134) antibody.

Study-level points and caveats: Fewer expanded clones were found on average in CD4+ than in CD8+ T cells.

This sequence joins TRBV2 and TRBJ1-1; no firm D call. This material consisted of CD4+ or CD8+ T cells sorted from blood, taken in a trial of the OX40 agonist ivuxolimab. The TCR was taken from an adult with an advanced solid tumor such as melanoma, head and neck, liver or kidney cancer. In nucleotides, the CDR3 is TGTGCCAGCAAATCCGACCTGGGGACTGAAGCTTTCTTT. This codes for CASKSDLGTEAFF.